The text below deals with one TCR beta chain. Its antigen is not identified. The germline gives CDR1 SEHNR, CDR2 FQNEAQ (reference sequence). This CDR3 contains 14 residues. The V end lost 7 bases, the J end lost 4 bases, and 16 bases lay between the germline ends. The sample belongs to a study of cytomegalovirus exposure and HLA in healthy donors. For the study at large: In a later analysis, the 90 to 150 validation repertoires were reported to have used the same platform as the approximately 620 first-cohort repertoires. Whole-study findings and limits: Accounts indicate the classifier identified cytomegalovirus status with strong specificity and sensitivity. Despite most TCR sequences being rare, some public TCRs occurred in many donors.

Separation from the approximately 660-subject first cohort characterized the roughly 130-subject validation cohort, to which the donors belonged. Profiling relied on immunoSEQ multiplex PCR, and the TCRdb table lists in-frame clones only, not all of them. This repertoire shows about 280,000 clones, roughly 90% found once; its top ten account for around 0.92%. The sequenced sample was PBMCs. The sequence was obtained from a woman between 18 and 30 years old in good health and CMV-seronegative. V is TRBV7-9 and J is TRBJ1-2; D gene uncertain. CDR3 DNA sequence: TGTGCCAGCATCAGCATCGGGGAGGCCTATGGCTACACCTTC. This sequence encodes CASISIGEAYGYTF.